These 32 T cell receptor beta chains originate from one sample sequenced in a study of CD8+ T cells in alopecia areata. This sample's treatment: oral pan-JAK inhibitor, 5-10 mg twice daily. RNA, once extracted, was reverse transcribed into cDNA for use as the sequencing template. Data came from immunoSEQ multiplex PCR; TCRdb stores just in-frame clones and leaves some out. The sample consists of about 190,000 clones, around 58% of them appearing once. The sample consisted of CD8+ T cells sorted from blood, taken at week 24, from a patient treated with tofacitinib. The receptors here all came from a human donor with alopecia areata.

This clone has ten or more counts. The CDR3: CASRWGYEQFF. DNA for the CDR3: TGTGCCAGCAGATGGGGTTATGAGCAGTTCTTC. V usage is TRBV7-8 and J usage is TRBJ2-1; D is uncertain. The CDR3 is 11 amino acids. The V gene's germline CDR1 is SGHVS and CDR2 FQNEAQ. V dropped 6 bases and J dropped 8 bases, with 8 bases sitting between them.

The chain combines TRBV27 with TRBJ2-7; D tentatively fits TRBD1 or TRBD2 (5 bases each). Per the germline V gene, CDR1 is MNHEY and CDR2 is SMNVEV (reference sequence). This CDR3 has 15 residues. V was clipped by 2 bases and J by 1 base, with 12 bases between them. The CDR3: CASSLRGAGSYEQYF. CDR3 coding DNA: TGTGCCAGCAGTTTAAGAGGGGCAGGGTCCTACGAGCAGTACTTC.

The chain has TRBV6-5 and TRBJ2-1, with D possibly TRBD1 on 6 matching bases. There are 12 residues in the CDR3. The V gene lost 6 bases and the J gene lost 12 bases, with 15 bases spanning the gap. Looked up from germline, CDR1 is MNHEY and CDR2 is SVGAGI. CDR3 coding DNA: TGTGCCAGCAGCTCGGACAGTCATTGGCAGTTCTTC. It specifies CASSSDSHWQFF.

Written as DNA, the CDR3 is TGTGCCTCCCAGGGAACCAATGAGCAGTTCTTC. This gives the protein CASQGTNEQFF. The chain joins TRBV30 to TRBJ2-1; a possible D gene is TRBD1 (5 bases). From germline, CDR1 is GTSNPN and CDR2 SVGIG (reference sequence). This CDR3 comprises 11 residues. With 7 bases removed from V and 6 bases from J, the gap between germline ends came to 10 bases.

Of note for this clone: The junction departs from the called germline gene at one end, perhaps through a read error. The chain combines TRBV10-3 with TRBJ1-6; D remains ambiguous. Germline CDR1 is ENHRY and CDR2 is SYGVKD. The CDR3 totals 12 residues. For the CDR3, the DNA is TGTGCCAGCGGGTTGAGGGATTCACCCCTCTACTTT. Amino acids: CASGLRDSPLYF.

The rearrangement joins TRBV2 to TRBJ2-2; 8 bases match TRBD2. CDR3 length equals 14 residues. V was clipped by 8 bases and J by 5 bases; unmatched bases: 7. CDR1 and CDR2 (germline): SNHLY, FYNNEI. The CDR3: CASYERGLTGELFF. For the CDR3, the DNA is TGTGCCAGCTACGAGCGGGGGTTAACCGGGGAGCTGTTTTTT.

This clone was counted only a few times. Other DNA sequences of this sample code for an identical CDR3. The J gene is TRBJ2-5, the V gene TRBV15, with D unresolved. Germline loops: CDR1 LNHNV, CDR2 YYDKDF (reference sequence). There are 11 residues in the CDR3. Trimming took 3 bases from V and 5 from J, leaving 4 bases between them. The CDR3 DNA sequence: TGTGCCACCAGCAGGCGCGAGACCCAGTACTTC. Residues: CATSRRETQYF.

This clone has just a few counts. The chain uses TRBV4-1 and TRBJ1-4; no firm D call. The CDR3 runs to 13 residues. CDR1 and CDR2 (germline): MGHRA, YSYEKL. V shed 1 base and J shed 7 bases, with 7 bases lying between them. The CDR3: CASSQVGGEKLFF. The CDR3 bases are TGCGCCAGCAGCCAAGTCGGTGGTGAAAAACTGTTTTTT.

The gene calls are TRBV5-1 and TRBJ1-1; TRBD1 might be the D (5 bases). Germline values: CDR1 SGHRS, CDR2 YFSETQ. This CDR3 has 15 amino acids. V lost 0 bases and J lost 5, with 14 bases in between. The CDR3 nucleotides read TGCGCCAGCAGCTTGGGCGGGGGTTGGGGTACTGAAGCTTTCTTT. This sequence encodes CASSLGGGWGTEAFF.

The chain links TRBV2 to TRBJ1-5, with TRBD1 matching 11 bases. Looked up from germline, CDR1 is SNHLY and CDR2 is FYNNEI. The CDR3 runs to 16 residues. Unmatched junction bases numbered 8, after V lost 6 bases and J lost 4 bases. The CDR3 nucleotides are TGTGCCAGCAGGGACCCGGGACAGGGGGAGAATCAGCCCCAGCATTTT. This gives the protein CASRDPGQGENQPQHF. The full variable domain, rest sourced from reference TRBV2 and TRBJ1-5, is EPEVTQTPSHQVTQMGQEVILRCVPISNHLYFYWYRQILGQKVEFLVSFYNNEISEKSEIFDDQFSVERPDGSNFTLKIRSTKLEDSAMYFCASRDPGQGENQPQHFGDGTRLSIL.

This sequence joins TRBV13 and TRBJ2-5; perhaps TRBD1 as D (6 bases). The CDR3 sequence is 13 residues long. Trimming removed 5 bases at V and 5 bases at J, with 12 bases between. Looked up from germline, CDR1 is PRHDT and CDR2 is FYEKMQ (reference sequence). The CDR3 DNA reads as TGTGCCAGCAGCCACAGGGTGCCGGAGACCCAGTACTTC. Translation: CASSHRVPETQYF. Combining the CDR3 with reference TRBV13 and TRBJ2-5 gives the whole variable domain AAGVIQSPRHLIKEKRETATLKCYPIPRHDTVYWYQQGPGQDPQFLISFYEKMQSDKGSIPDRFSAQQFSDYHSELNMSSLELGDSALYFCASSHRVPETQYFGPGTRLLVL.

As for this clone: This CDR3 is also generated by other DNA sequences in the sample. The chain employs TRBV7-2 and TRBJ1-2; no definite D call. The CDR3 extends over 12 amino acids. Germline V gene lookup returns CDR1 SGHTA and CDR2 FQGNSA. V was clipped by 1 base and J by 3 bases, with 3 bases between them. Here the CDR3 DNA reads TGTGCCAGCAGCTTAGGGGACTATGGCTACACCTTC. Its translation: CASSLGDYGYTF.

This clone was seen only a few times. CDR3 loop: CAWSPPGQNGYTF. As DNA, the CDR3 is TGTGCCTGGAGTCCCCCGGGACAGAATGGCTACACCTTC. The J gene is TRBJ1-2, the V gene TRBV30, with 7 bases identical to TRBD1. CDR3 length: 13 residues. In germline, CDR1 is GTSNPN, CDR2 SVGIG (reference sequence). J gave up 6 bases and V 2 bases, and 6 bases lay outside the gene matches.

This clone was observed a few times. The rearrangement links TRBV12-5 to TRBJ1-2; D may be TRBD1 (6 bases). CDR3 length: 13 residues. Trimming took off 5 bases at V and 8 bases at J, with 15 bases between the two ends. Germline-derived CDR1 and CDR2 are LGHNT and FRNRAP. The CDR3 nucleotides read TGTGCTAGTGGTCCACCGGACAGTTTAGGCTACACCTTC. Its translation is CASGPPDSLGYTF. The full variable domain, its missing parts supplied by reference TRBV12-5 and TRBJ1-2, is DARVTQTPRHKVTEMGQEVTMRCQPILGHNTVFWYRQTMMQGLELLAYFRNRAPLDDSGMPKDRFSAEMPDATLATLKIQPSEPRDSAVYFCASGPPDSLGYTFGSGTRLTVV.

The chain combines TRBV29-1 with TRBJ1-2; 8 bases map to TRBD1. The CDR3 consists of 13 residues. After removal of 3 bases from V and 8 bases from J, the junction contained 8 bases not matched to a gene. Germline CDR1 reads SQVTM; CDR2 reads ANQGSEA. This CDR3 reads CSVDGQGADGYTF. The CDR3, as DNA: TGCAGCGTTGACGGTCAGGGGGCGGACGGCTACACCTTC.

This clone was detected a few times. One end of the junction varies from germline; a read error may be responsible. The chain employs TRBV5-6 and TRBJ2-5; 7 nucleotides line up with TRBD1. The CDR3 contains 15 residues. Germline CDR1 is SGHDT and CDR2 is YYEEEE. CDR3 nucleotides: TGTGCCAGCAGCTGGGGGACAGTGAACCAGGAGACCCAGTACTTC. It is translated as CASSWGTVNQETQYF. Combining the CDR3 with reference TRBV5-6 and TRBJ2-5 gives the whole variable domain DAGVTQSPTHLIKTRGQQVTLRCSPKSGHDTVSWYQQALGQGPQFIFQYYEEEERQRGNFPDRFSGHQFPNYSSELNVNALLLGDSALYLCASSWGTVNQETQYFGPGTRLLVL.

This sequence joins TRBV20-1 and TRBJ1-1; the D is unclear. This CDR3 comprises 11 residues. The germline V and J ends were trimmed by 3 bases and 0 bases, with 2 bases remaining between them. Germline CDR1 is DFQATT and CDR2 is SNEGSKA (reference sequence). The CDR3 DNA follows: TGCAGTGCTAGTGTGAACACTGAAGCTTTCTTT. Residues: CSASVNTEAFF.

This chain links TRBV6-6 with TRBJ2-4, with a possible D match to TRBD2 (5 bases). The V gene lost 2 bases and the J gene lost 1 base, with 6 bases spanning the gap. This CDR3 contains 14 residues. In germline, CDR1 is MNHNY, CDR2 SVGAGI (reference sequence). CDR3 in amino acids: CASSYPGAKNIQYF. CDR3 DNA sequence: TGTGCCAGCAGTTACCCGGGGGCCAAAAACATTCAGTACTTC.

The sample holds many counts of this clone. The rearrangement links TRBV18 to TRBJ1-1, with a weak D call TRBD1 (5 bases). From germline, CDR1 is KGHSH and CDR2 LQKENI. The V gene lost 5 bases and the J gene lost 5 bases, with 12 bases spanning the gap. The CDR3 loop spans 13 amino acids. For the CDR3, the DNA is TGTGCCAGCTCAGAGGTCTCAGGGACTGAAGCTTTCTTT. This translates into CASSEVSGTEAFF.

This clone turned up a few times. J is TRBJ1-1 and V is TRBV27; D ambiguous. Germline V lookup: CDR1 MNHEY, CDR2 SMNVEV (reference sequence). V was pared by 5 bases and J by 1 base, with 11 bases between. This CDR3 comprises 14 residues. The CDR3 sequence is CASSPYGANTEAFF. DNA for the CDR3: TGTGCCAGCAGTCCCTACGGAGCGAACACTGAAGCTTTCTTT.

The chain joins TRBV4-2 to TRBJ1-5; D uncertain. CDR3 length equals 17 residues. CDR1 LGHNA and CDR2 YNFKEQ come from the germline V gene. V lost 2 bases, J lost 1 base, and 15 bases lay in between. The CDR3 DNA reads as TGTGCCAGCAGCCAAAAGGCCTCCTGGGTGAGCAATCAGCCCCAGCATTTT. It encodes CASSQKASWVSNQPQHF.

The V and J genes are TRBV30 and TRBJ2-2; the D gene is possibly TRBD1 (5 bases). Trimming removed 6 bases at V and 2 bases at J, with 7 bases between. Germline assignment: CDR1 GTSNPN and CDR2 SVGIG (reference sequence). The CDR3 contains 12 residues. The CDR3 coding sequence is TGTGCCTGTGACAGCAACACCGGGGAGCTGTTTTTT. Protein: CACDSNTGELFF.

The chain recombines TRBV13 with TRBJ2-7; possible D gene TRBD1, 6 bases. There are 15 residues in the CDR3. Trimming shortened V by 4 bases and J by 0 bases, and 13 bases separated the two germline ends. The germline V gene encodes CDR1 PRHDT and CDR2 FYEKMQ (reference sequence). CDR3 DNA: TGTGCCAGCAGCTATGGGACAAAGAGCTCCTACGAGCAGTACTTC. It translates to CASSYGTKSSYEQYF.

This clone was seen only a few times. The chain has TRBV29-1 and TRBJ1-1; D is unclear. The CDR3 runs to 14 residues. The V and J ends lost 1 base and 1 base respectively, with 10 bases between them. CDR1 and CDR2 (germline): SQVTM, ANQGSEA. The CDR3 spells CSVEGGGTNTEAFF. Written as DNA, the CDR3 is TGCAGCGTTGAAGGGGGAGGTACGAACACTGAAGCTTTCTTT.

This CDR3 reads CASSLAGVTYEQYF. DNA for the CDR3: TGCGCCAGCAGCTTGGCCGGGGTTACCTACGAGCAGTACTTC. This chain connects TRBV5-1 to TRBJ2-7; D possibly corresponds to TRBD2 (5 bases). This CDR3 has 14 residues. CDR1 and CDR2 (germline): SGHRS, YFSETQ. V lost 0 bases and J 2 bases, leaving 9 bases between the germline ends. Full variable domain (missing parts from reference TRBV5-1 and TRBJ2-7): KAGVTQTPRYLIKTRGQQVTLSCSPISGHRSVSWYQQTPGQGLQFLFEYFSETQRNKGNFPGRFSGRQFSNSRSEMNVSTLELGDSALYLCASSLAGVTYEQYFGPGTRLTVT.

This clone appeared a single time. The CDR3 DNA reads as TGTGCCAGCAGCGGCGGGACCGCCTACGAGCAGTACTTC. The encoded protein is CASSGGTAYEQYF. The gene calls are TRBV5-5 and TRBJ2-7; tentatively, D is TRBD2 (6 bases). Trimming left V 4 bases short and J 2 bases short, with 10 bases between. Germline CDR1 and CDR2: SGHKS and YYEKEE (reference sequence). The CDR3 contains 13 residues.

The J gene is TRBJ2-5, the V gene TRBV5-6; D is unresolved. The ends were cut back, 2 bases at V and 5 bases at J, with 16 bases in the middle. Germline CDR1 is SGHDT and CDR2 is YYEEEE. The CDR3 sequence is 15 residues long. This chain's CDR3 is CASSFRDFGRETQYF. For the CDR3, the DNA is TGTGCCAGCAGCTTTCGCGACTTCGGTAGGGAGACCCAGTACTTC.

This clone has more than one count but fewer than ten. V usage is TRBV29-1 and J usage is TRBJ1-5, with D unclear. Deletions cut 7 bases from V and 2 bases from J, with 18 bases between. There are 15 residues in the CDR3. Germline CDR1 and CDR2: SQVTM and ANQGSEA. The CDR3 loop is CSALVREGGNQPQHF. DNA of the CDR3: TGCAGCGCTCTAGTAAGGGAGGGAGGCAATCAGCCCCAGCATTTT.

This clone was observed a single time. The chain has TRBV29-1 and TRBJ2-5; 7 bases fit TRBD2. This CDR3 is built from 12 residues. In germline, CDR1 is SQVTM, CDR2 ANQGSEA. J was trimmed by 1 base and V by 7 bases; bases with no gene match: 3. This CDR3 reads CSGGGIQETQYF. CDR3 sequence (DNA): TGCAGCGGGGGAGGGATCCAAGAGACCCAGTACTTC. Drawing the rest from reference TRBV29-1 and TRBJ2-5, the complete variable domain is SAVISQKPSRDICQRGTSLTIQCQVDSQVTMMFWYRQQPGQSLTLIATANQGSEATYESGFVIDKFPISRPNLTFSTLTVSNMSPEDSSIYLCSGGGIQETQYFGPGTRLLVL.

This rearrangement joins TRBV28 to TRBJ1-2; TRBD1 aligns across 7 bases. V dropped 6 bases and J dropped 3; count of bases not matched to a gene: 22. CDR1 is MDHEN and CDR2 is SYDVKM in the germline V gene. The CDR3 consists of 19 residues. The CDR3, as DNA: TGTGCCAGCAGATTTCGCCCCTTACTCCACAGGGGCCGCGACTATGGCTACACCTTC. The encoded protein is CASRFRPLLHRGRDYGYTF.

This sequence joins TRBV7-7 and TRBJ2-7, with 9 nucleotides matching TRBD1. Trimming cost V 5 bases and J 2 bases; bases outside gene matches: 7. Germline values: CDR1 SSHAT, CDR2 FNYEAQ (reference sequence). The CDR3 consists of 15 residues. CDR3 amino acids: CASSIHRGPAYEQYF. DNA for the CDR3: TGTGCCAGCAGCATCCACAGGGGGCCCGCCTACGAGCAGTACTTC. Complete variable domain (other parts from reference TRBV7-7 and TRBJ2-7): GAGVSQSPRYKVTKRGQDVTLRCDPISSHATLYWYQQALGQGPEFLTYFNYEAQPDKSGLPSDRFSAERPEGSISTLTIQRTEQRDSAMYRCASSIHRGPAYEQYFGPGTRLTVT.

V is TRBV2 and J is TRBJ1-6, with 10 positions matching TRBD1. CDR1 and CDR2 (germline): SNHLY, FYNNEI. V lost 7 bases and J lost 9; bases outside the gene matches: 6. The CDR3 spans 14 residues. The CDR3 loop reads CASKDRGQGSPLHF. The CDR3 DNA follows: TGTGCCAGCAAAGACAGGGGGCAGGGTTCACCCCTCCACTTT.